Below are 15 T cell receptor beta chains sequenced from a single sample in a study of blood T cells in healthy people across ages. A second PCR of about 7 to 12 cycles used a sample-barcoded 5' primer and a J-beta primer mix. Via MiXCR, TCRdb re-called the 5' RACE reads, giving one row per CDR3 protein. The top ten hold approximately 22% of the sample, which has around 710,000 distinct CDR3 sequences, approximately 39% seen once. Sequencing was carried out using blood. The receptors were gathered from a woman aged 60-75 years in good health.

This clonotype was seen ten or more times. The rearrangement joins TRBV29-1 to TRBJ2-1; 11 bases align to TRBD2. The CDR3 length is 17 residues. V shed 7 bases, J shed 1 base, and the junction held 12 bases outside the gene matches. Per the germline V gene, CDR1 is SQVTM and CDR2 is ANQGSEA. The CDR3 spells CSAVGLAGGKSYNEQFF. The DNA of the CDR3 is TGCAGCGCCGTGGGTCTAGCGGGAGGAAAGTCCTACAATGAGCAGTTCTTC.

The V and J genes are TRBV20-1 and TRBJ2-1; 9 bases agree with TRBD1. This CDR3 is built from 13 residues. The J segment lost 5 bases and the V segment lost 5 bases, leaving 4 bases of the junction unmatched. Germline CDR1 DFQATT, CDR2 SNEGSKA (reference sequence). The CDR3 bases are TGCAGTGCTGGACAGGGGCGCGACAATGAGCAGTTCTTC. It is translated as CSAGQGRDNEQFF.

This clonotype was counted ten times or more. This chain uses TRBV6-2 or TRBV6-3 with TRBJ2-6; possible D gene TRBD1, 6 bases. The CDR3 length is 16 residues. V lost 6 bases and J 0 bases, leaving 12 bases between the germline ends. CDR1 and CDR2 (germline): MNHEY, SVGEGT. The CDR3 loop is CASRPDRISGANVLTF. DNA of the CDR3: TGTGCCAGCAGGCCCGACAGGATCTCTGGGGCCAACGTCCTGACTTTC.

The V call is TRBV12-3 or TRBV12-4, the J call TRBJ2-7, with a weak D call TRBD2 (6 bases). V was pared by 2 bases and J by 7 bases, with 12 bases between. CDR3 length: 13 residues. The CDR3 DNA reads as TGTGCCAGCAGTTTAAGCCTTGGAGGGGAGCAGTACTTC. As protein: CASSLSLGGEQYF.

The CDR3 spells CASSLGSGRTGELFF. CDR3 DNA sequence: TGTGCCAGCAGTTTGGGGTCAGGGCGGACCGGGGAGCTGTTTTTT. V is TRBV12-3 or TRBV12-4 and J is TRBJ2-2, with a possible D match to TRBD1 (5 bases). Trimming took 3 bases from V and 5 from J, leaving 13 bases between them. This CDR3 has 15 residues.

Only a few counts were recorded for this clonotype. The chain carries TRBV6-2 or TRBV6-3 and TRBJ2-7, with 12 positions matching TRBD2. The germline V gene encodes CDR1 MNHEY and CDR2 SVGEGT. Losses at the gene ends were 0 bases for V and 7 bases for J; bases not matched to a gene: 19. The CDR3 covers 20 residues. In nucleotides, the CDR3 is TGTGCCAGCAGTTACTCTCCCTCTGTCCGGACTAGCGGGACCTACAATGAGCAGTACTTC. Translating gives CASSYSPSVRTSGTYNEQYF.

Ten or more counts support this clonotype. The junction and the germline gene differ at one end; a read error may be behind it. The gene calls are TRBV6-2 or TRBV6-3 and TRBJ1-2; 7 bases fit TRBD1. The CDR3 covers 13 residues. The germline V gene has CDR1 MNHEY and CDR2 SVGEGT. The CDR3 sequence: CASRPDRAYRYTF. The CDR3 coding sequence is TGTGCCAGCAGACCCGACAGGGCCTATCGCTACACCTTC.

This clonotype was counted only a few times. J is TRBJ2-1 and V is TRBV7-2; D is unclear. V was shortened by 4 bases and J by 0 bases, with 10 bases between the two germline ends. The CDR3 covers 15 residues. The germline CDR1 and CDR2 sequences are SGHTA and FQGNSA. The CDR3 loop is CASSYDLGSYNEQFF. Written as DNA, the CDR3 is TGTGCCAGCAGCTACGACCTGGGCTCCTACAATGAGCAGTTCTTC.

The chain carries TRBV3-1 and TRBJ2-1; D is uncertain. CDR1 and CDR2 from the germline V gene are LGHDT and YNNKEL (reference sequence). CDR3 size: 12 residues. Trimming left V 4 bases short and J 9 bases short, with 10 bases between. For the CDR3, the DNA is TGTGCCAGCAGCCCCTCCCAGACTGAGCAGTTCTTC. Protein: CASSPSQTEQFF.

On this clonotype itself: This may arise from a read error, as a much more abundant clone is one base away. The chain recombines TRBV6-2 or TRBV6-3 with TRBJ1-5, with TRBD1 matching over 9 bases. The germline V gene has CDR1 MNHEY and CDR2 SVGEGT. The CDR3 sequence is 17 residues long. The V and J ends lost 0 bases and 5 bases, in that order; junction bases with no gene match: 8. The CDR3 DNA reads TGTGCCAGCAGTTACTCACTGGGACAGGGAGACTATCAGCCCCAGCATTTT. It encodes CASSYSLGQGDYQPQHF.

The chain couples TRBV7-9 to TRBJ2-6; D not resolved. Germline values: CDR1 SEHNR, CDR2 FQNEAQ (reference sequence). The V end was cut by 2 bases, the J end by 9 bases, with 11 bases between. The CDR3 extends over 14 amino acids. CDR3 in amino acids: CASSLRVVGNVLTF. In nucleotides, the CDR3 is TGTGCCAGCAGCTTACGGGTGGTGGGCAACGTCCTGACTTTC.

This clonotype was recorded a few times. This sequence joins TRBV15 and TRBJ2-1; 7 bases align to TRBD2. Per germline, CDR1 LNHNV and CDR2 YYDKDF (reference sequence). This CDR3 has 16 amino acids. V lost 1 base to trimming and J lost 3 bases; unmatched junction nucleotides: 6. The CDR3 is CATSRGKAGLYNEQFF. CDR3 in DNA: TGTGCCACCAGCAGAGGGAAAGCGGGGCTCTACAATGAGCAGTTCTTC.

This clonotype was recorded a few times. The chain couples TRBV10-3 to TRBJ2-3; 7 nucleotides align to TRBD1. Germline V gene sequence: CDR1 ENHRY, CDR2 SYGVKD. The V gene end was trimmed by 5 bases and the J gene end by 3 bases; junction bases not matched to a gene: 5. CDR3 length: 14 residues. The CDR3 here is CAISPRQGTDTQYF. CDR3 in DNA: TGTGCCATCAGTCCCCGACAGGGTACAGATACGCAGTATTTT.

V gene TRBV12-3 or TRBV12-4 combines with J gene TRBJ1-1; D is undetermined. This CDR3 spans 13 amino acids. V was shortened by 6 bases and J by 4 bases, with 12 bases between the two germline ends. The CDR3 sequence is CASRALGFTEAFF. In nucleotides, the CDR3 is TGTGCCAGCAGGGCTTTGGGGTTCACTGAAGCTTTCTTT.

The chain is built from TRBV2 and TRBJ1-4, with TRBD1 identical over 9 bases. The CDR3 covers 14 residues. V lost 4 bases, J lost 10 bases, and 7 bases stayed unmatched. CDR1 is SNHLY and CDR2 is FYNNEI in the germline V gene. CDR3 coding DNA: TGTGCCAGCAGTGTGGGACAGGGAAGCGCAAAACTGTTTTTT. It translates to CASSVGQGSAKLFF.